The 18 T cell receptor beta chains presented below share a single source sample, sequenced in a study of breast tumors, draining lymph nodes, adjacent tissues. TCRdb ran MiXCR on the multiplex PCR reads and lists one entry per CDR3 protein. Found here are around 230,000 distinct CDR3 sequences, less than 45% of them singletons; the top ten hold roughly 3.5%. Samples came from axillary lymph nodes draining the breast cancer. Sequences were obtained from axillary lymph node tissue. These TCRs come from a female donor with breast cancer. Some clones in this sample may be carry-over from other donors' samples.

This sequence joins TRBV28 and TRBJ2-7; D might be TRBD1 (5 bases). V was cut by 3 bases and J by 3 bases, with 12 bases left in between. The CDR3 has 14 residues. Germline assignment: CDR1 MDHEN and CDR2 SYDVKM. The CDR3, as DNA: TGTGCCAGCAGTTTCTCAGGGTTCTACTACGAGCAGTACTTC. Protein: CASSFSGFYYEQYF.

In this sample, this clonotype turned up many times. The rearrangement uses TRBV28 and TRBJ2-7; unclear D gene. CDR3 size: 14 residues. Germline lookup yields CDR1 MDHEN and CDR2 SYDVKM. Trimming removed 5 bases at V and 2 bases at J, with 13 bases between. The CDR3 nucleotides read TGTGCCAGCAGTCCTCGGCCACGAGCCTACGAGCAGTACTTC. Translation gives CASSPRPRAYEQYF. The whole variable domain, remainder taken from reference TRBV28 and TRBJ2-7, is DVKVTQSSRYLVKRTGEKVFLECVQDMDHENMFWYRQDPGLGLRLIYFSYDVKMKEKGDIPEGYSVSREKKERFSLILESASTNQTSMYLCASSPRPRAYEQYFGPGTRLTVT.

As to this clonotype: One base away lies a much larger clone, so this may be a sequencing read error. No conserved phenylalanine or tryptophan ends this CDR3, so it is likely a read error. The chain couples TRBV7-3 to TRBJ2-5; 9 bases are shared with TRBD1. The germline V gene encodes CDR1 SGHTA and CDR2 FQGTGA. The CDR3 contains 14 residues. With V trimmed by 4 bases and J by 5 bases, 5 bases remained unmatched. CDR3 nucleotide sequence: TGTGCCAGCAGCTGGGGACAGGGAGGGGAGACCCAGTACCTC. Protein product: CASSWGQGGETQYL.

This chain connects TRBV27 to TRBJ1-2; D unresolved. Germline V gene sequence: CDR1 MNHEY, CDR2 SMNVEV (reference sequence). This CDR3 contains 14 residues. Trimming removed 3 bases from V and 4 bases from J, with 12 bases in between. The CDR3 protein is CASSFGQAGYGYTF. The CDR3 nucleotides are TGTGCCAGCAGTTTTGGGCAGGCTGGCTATGGCTACACCTTC.

CDR3 nucleotide sequence: TGTGCCAGCACTAGGACAGGTCTCAACTATGGCTACACCTTC. This sequence encodes CASTRTGLNYGYTF. The genes are TRBV28 and TRBJ1-2; 7 positions match TRBD1. The CDR3 is 14 residues long. V lost 7 bases and J lost 2; bases outside the gene matches: 7. Per the germline V gene, CDR1 is MDHEN and CDR2 is SYDVKM.

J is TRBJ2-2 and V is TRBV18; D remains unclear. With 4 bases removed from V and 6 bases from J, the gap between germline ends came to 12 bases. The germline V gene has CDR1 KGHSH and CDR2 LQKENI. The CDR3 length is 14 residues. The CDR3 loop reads CASSLIEEPGELFF. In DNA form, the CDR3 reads TGTGCCAGCTCACTCATTGAAGAACCCGGGGAGCTGTTTTTT.

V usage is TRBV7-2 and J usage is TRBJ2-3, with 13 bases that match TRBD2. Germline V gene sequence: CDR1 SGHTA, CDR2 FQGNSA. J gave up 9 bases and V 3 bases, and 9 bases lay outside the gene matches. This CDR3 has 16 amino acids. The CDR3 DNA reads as TGTGCCAGCAGCTTGAGTTGGACTAGCGGGAGAAAAACGCAGTATTTT. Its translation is CASSLSWTSGRKTQYF. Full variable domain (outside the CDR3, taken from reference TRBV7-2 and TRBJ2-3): GAGVSQSPSNKVTEKGKDVELRCDPISGHTALYWYRQSLGQGLEFLIYFQGNSAPDKSGLPSDRFSAERTGGSVSTLTIQRTQQEDSAVYLCASSLSWTSGRKTQYFGPGTRLTVL.

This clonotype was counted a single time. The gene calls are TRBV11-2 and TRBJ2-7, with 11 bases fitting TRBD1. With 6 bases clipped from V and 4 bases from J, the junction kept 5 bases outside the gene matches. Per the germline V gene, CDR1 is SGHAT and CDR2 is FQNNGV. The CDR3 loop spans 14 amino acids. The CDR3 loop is CASRPGQGEYEQYF. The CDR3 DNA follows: TGTGCCAGCAGACCGGGACAGGGGGAATACGAGCAGTACTTC.

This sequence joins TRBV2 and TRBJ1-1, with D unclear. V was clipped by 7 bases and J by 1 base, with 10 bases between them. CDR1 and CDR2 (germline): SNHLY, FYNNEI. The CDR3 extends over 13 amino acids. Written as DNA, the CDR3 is TGTGCCAGCAAGGACCAAGCGAACACTGAAGCTTTCTTT. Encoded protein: CASKDQANTEAFF. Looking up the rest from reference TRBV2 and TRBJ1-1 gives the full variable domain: EPEVTQTPSHQVTQMGQEVILRCVPISNHLYFYWYRQILGQKVEFLVSFYNNEISEKSEIFDDQFSVERPDGSNFTLKIRSTKLEDSAMYFCASKDQANTEAFFGQGTRLTVV.

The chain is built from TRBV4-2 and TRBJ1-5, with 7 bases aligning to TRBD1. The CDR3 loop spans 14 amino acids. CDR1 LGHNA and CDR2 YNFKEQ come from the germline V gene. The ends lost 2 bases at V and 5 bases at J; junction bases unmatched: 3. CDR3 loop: CASSQQTGYQPQHF. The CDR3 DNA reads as TGTGCCAGCAGCCAACAGACAGGGTATCAGCCCCAGCATTTT.

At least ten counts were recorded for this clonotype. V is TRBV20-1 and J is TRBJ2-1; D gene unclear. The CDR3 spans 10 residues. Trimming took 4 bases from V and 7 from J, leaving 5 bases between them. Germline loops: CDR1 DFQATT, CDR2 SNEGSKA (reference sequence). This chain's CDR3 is CSAIDNEQFF. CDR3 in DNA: TGCAGTGCTATAGATAATGAGCAGTTCTTC.

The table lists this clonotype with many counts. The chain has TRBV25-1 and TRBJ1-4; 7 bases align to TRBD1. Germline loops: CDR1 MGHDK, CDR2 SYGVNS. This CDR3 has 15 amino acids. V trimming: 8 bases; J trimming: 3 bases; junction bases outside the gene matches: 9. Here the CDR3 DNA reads TGTGCCAGCCTGACAGGGTTCGGCGCTAATGAAAAACTGTTTTTT. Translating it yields CASLTGFGANEKLFF.

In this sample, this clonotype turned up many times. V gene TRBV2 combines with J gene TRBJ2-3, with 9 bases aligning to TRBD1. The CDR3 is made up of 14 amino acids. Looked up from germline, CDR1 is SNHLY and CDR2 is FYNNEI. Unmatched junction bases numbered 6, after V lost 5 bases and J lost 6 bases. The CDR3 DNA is TGTGCCAGCAGTAGGGGACAGGGTGTCGATACGCAGTATTTT. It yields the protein CASSRGQGVDTQYF.

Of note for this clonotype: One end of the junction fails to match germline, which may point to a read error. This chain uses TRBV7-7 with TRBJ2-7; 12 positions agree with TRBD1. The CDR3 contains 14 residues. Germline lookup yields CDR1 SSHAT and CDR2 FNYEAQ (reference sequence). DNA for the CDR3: TGTGCTAGCAGCACCGGGACAGGGGGCCACGAGCAGTACTTC. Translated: CASSTGTGGHEQYF.

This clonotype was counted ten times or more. CDR3 amino acids: CASRANEKLFF. Written as DNA, the CDR3 is TGCGCCAGCAGGGCGAATGAAAAACTGTTTTTT. The chain has TRBV10-2 and TRBJ1-4, with D uncertain. This CDR3 comprises 11 residues. Germline V CDR1 and CDR2: WSHSY, SAAADI. Trimming shortened V by 6 bases and J by 5 bases, and 4 bases separated the two germline ends.

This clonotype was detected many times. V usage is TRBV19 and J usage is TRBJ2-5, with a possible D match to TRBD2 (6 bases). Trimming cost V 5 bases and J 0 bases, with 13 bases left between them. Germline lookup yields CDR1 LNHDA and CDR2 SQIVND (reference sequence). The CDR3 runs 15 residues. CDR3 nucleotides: TGTGCCAGTAGTCGCAGGGACTGGTACCAAGAGACCCAGTACTTC. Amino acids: CASSRRDWYQETQYF.

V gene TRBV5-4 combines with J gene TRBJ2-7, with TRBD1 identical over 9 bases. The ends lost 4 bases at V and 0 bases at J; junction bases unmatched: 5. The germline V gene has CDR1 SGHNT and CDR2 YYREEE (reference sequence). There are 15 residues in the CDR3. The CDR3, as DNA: TGTGCCAGCAGCAAGGGACAGGGAAGCTCCTACGAGCAGTACTTC. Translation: CASSKGQGSSYEQYF.

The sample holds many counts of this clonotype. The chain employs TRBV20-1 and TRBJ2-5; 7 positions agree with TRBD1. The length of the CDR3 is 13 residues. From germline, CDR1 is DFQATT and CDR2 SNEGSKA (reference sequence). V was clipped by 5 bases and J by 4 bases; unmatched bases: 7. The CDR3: CSAHPGGGETQYF. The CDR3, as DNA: TGCAGTGCTCACCCAGGGGGTGGAGAGACCCAGTACTTC.